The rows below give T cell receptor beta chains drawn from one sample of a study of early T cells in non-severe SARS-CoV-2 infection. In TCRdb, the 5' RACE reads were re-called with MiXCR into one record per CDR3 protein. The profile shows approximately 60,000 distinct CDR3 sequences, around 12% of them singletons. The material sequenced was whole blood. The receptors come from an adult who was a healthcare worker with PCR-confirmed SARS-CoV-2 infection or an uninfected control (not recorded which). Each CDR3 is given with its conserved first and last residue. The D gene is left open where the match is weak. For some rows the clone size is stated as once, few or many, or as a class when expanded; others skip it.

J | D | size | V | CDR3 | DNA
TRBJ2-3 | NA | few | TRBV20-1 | CSARSSWVQGTDTQYF | TGCAGTGCTAGATCGAGTTGGGTTCAGGGAACAGATACGCAGTATTTT
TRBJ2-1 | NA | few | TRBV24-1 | CATSDPRGSSYNEQFF | TGTGCCACCAGTGATCCCCGGGGGAGCTCCTACAATGAGCAGTTCTTC
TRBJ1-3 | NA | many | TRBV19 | CASSQRTRNTIYF | TGTGCCAGTAGTCAGAGAACGAGAAACACCATATATTTT
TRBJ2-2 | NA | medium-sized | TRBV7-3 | CASSLVDTGELFF | TGTGCCAGCAGCTTAGTAGACACCGGGGAGCTGTTTTTT
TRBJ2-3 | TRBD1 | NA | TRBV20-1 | CSAIIGTGGDTQYF | TGCAGTGCTATCATCGGGACAGGGGGAGATACGCAGTATTTT
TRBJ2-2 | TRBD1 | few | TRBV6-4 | CASSPLGQSNTGELFF | TGTGCCAGCAGTCCCCTGGGACAGTCGAACACCGGGGAGCTGTTTTTT
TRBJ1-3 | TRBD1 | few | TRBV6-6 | CASSLRGLGQVSGNTIYF | TGTGCCAGCAGTTTAAGGGGACTTGGACAGGTCTCTGGAAACACCATATATTTT
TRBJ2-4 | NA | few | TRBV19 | CASTSRGGSHIQYF | TGTGCCAGTACCTCCCGTGGTGGGAGTCACATTCAGTACTTC
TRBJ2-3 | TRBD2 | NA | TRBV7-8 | CASSLALAGGGTDTQYF | TGTGCCAGCAGCTTAGCGCTAGCGGGGGGTGGCACAGATACGCAGTATTTT
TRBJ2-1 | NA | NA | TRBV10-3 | CASRRNNEQFF | TGTGCCTCCCGACGGAACAATGAGCAGTTCTTC
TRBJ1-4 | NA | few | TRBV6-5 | CASKDGIAGKLFF | TGTGCCAGCAAGGATGGGATCGCGGGAAAACTGTTTTTT
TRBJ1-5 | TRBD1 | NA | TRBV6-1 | CASNRDRGNQPQHF | TGTGCCAGCAACCGGGACAGAGGCAATCAGCCCCAGCATTTT
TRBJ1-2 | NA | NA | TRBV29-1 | CSVVTERTDGYTF | TGCAGCGTAGTGACGGAACGGACGGATGGCTACACCTTC
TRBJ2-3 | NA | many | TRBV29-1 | CSVEGADTQYF | TGCAGCGTTGAAGGGGCAGATACGCAGTATTTT
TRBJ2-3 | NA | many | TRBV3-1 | CASSHTDTQYF | TGTGCCAGCAGCCACACAGATACGCAGTATTTT
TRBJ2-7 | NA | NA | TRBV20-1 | CSARDTAYEQYF | TGCAGTGCCCGGGACACAGCGTACGAGCAGTACTTC
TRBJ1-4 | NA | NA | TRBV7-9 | CASSSQGYDEKLFF | TGTGCCAGCAGCTCACAGGGTTACGATGAAAAACTGTTTTTT
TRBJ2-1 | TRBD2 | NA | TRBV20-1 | CSARAGTSGGAYAYNEQFF | TGCAGTGCTAGGGCAGGGACTAGCGGGGGGGCCTATGCCTACAATGAGCAGTTCTTC
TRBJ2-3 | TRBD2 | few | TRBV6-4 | CASSASGGGGDTQYF | TGTGCCAGCAGTGCCAGCGGGGGGGGCGGGGATACGCAGTATTTT
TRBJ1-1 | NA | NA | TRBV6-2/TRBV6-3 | CASTFRREAFF | TGTGCCAGCACATTCCGGCGGGAAGCTTTCTTT
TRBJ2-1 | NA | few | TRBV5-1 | CASSLQGIENNEQFF | TGCGCCAGCAGCCTGCAGGGGATAGAGAACAATGAGCAGTTCTTC
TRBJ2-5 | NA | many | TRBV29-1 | CSVAERETQYF | TGCAGCGTAGCGGAGCGGGAGACCCAGTACTTC
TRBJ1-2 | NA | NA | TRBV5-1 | CASSSTKGSNYGYTF | TGCGCCAGCAGCTCGACAAAGGGCTCCAACTATGGCTACACCTTC
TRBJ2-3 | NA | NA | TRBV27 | CASSGLEGDTQYF | TGTGCCAGCAGCGGGCTGGAGGGGGATACGCAGTATTTT
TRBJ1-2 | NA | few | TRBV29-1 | CSVVPGANYGYTF | TGCAGCGTTGTCCCAGGGGCGAACTATGGCTACACCTTC
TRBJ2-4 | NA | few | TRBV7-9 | CASIQITKGDLIQYF | TGTGCCAGCATCCAAATCACCAAGGGCGACCTAATTCAGTACTTC
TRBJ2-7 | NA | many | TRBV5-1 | CASSLERSSYEQYF | TGCGCCAGCAGCTTGGAAAGGAGCTCCTACGAGCAGTACTTC
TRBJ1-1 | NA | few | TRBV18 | CASSPSVGALGDTEAFF | TGTGCCAGCTCACCATCAGTGGGGGCCCTAGGAGACACTGAAGCTTTCTTT
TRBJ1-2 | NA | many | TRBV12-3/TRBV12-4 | CASSLQGIYGYTF | TGTGCCAGCAGTTTACAGGGAATCTATGGCTACACCTTC
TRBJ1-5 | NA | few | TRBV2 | CASSATGLNQPQHF | TGTGCCAGCAGTGCTACAGGGCTAAATCAGCCCCAGCATTTT
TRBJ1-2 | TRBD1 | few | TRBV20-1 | CSARAPSRDRAPGYTF | TGCAGTGCTAGGGCCCCCTCCCGGGACAGGGCGCCTGGCTACACCTTC
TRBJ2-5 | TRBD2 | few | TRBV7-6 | CASSLRSSGGAETQYF | TGTGCCAGCAGCTTAAGGTCTAGCGGGGGGGCTGAGACCCAGTACTTC
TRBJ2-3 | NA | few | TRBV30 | CAWTLRGLIGYPPADTQYF | TGTGCCTGGACCCTAAGGGGCCTCATTGGCTACCCGCCGGCGGATACGCAGTATTTT
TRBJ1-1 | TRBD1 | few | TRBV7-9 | CASNSPGGPNTEAFF | TGTGCCAGCAACTCCCCAGGGGGCCCGAACACTGAAGCTTTCTTT
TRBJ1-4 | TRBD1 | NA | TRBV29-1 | CSVSRDRGEKLFF | TGCAGCGTGTCCCGGGACAGGGGCGAAAAACTGTTTTTT
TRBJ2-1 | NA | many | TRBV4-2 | CASSQAVGLGAYNEQFF | TGTGCCAGCAGCCAAGCGGTAGGTCTGGGGGCCTACAATGAGCAGTTCTTC
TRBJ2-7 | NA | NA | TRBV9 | CASSVGANNYEQYF | TGTGCCAGCAGCGTAGGGGCAAATAACTACGAGCAGTACTTC
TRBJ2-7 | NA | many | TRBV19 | CASYPFADSLTYEQYF | TGTGCCAGCTACCCCTTTGCGGACAGTCTAACCTACGAGCAGTACTTC
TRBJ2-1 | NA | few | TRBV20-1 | CSARPRISYNEQFF | TGCAGTGCTAGACCACGGATCTCCTACAATGAGCAGTTCTTC
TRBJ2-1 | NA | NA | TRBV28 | CASSFLWGDHNEQFF | TGTGCCAGCAGTTTTCTCTGGGGGGACCACAATGAGCAGTTCTTC
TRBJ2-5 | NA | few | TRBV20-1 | CSASPLALGETQYF | TGCAGTGCTAGCCCTCTAGCGTTAGGGGAGACCCAGTACTTC
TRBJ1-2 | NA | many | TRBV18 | CASSPQAILNYGYTF | TGTGCCAGCTCACCCCAGGCGATACTAAACTATGGCTACACCTTC
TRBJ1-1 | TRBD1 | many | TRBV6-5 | CASRSTGQVVSGTEAFF | TGTGCCAGCAGATCGACGGGACAGGTCGTCTCGGGCACTGAAGCTTTCTTT
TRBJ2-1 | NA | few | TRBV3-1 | CASSQGWNEQFF | TGTGCCAGCAGCCAAGGATGGAATGAGCAGTTCTTC
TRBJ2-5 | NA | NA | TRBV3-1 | CASSHSYQETQYF | TGTGCCAGCAGCCACTCGTACCAAGAGACCCAGTACTTC
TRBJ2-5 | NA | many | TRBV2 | CASSDPPNETQYF | TGTGCCAGCAGTGACCCCCCTAACGAGACCCAGTACTTC
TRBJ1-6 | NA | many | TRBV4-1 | CASSQDPKGLSSYNSPLHF | TGCGCCAGCAGCCAAGATCCGAAGGGATTGAGCTCCTATAATTCACCCCTCCACTTT
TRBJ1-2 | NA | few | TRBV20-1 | CSARRLALAGFNYGYTF | TGCAGTGCTAGACGGTTGGCCCTGGCCGGCTTTAACTATGGCTACACCTTC